This TCR beta chain was captured in a study of beta chain features in type 1 diabetes. Study-wide results and limits: Naive, central memory and regulatory TCRB repertoires appeared more similar among patients than healthy donors. TCRB CDR3s from Type 1 diabetes patients were moderately but significantly shorter in all four CD4+ subsets.

This clone was seen a handful of times. Antigen: not known. The authors reverse transcribed all of the isolated RNA, so sequencing captured expressed TCRB transcripts. It was found that naive, central memory and regulatory T cell samples averaged about 4 million reads. Only in-frame clones appear in the TCRdb table, and some are missing; sequencing was by immunoSEQ multiplex PCR. The data contain about 900,000 clones, roughly 16% of them singletons. Once sorted, every population was more than 95% pure. The clonotype originates from a woman younger than 35 in good health. Sequenced sample: naive CD4+ T cells from blood.

CDR3 coding DNA: TGCGCCAGCAGCCTGGCCTTAGCGGGGATACCCTACAATGAGCAGTTCTTC. Its translation is CASSLALAGIPYNEQFF. The chain is built from TRBV4-1 and TRBJ2-1, with 8 bases lining up with TRBD2. This CDR3 comprises 17 residues. The J segment lost 2 bases and the V segment lost 4 bases, leaving 10 bases of the junction unmatched. Germline CDR1 and CDR2: MGHRA and YSYEKL.